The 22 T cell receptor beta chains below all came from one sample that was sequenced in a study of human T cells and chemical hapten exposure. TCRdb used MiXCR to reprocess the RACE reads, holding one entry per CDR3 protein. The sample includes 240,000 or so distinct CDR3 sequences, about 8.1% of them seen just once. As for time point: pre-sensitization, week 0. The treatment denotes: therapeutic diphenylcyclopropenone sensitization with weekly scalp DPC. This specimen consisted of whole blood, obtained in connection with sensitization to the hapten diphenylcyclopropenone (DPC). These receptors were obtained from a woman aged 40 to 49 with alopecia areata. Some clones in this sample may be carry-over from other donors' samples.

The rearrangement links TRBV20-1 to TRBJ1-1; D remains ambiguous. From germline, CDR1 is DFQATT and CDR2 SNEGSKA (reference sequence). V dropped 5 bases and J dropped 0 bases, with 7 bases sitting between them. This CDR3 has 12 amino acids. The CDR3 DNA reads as TGCAGTGCTTTTACAGTGAACACTGAAGCTTTCTTT. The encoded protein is CSAFTVNTEAFF.

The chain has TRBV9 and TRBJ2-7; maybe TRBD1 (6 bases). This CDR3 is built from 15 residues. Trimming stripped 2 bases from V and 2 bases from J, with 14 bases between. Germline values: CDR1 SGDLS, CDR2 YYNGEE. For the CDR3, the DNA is TGTGCCAGCAGCGTTGGGGACACCCTAACCTACGAGCAGTACTTC. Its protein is CASSVGDTLTYEQYF.

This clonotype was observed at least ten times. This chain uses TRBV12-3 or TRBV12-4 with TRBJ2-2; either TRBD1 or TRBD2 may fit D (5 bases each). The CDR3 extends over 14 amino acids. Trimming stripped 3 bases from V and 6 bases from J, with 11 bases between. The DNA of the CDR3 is TGTGCCAGCAGTTTTGGCAGGGAGTCCGGGGAGCTGTTTTTT. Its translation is CASSFGRESGELFF.

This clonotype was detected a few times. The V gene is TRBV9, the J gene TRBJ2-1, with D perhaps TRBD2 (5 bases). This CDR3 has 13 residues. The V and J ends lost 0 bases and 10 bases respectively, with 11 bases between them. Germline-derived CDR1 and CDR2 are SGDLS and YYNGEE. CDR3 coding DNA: TGTGCCAGCAGCGTAGGAGGGAGCAGCGAGCAGTTCTTC. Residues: CASSVGGSSEQFF.

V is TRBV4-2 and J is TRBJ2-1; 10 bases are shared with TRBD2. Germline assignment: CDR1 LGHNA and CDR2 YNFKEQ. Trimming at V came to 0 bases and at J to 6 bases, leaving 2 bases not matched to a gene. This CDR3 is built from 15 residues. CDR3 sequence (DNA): TGTGCCAGCAGCCAAGACGCTAGCGGGAGCAATGAGCAGTTCTTC. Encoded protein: CASSQDASGSNEQFF.

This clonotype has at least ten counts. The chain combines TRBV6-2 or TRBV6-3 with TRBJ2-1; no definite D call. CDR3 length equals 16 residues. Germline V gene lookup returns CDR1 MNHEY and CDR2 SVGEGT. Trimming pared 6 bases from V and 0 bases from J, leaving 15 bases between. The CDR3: CASSPPGLSSYNEQFF. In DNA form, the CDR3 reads TGTGCCAGCAGCCCGCCGGGTCTTAGCTCCTACAATGAGCAGTTCTTC.

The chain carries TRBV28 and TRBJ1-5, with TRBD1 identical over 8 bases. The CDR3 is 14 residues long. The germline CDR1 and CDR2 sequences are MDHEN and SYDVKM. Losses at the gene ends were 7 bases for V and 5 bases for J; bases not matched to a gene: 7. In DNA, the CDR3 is TGTGCCAGCACTCATGCGACAGGGGATCAGCCCCAGCATTTT. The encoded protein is CASTHATGDQPQHF.

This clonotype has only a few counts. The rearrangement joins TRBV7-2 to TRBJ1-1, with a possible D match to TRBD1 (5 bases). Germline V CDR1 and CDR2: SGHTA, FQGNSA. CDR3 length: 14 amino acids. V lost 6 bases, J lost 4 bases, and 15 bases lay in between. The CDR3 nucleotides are TGTGCCAGCAGGCCGGGCAGGGCGGGCACTGAAGCTTTCTTT. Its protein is CASRPGRAGTEAFF.

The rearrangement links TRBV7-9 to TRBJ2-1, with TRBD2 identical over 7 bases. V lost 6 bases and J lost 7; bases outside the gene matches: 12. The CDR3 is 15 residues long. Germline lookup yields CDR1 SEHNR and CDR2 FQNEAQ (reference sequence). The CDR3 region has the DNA TGTGCCAGCAGGGTCCTCACGGGGGGTTGGAATGAGCAGTTCTTC. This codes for CASRVLTGGWNEQFF. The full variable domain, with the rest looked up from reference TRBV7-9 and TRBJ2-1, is DTGVSQNPRHKITKRGQNVTFRCDPISEHNRLYWYRQTLGQGPEFLTYFQNEAQLEKSRLLSDRFSAERPKGSFSTLEIQRTEQGDSAMYLCASRVLTGGWNEQFFGPGTRLTVL.

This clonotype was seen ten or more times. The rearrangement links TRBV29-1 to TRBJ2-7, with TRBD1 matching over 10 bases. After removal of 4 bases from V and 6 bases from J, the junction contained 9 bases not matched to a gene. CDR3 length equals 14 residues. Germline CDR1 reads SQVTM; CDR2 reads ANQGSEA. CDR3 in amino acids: CSVAGQGRAAEQYF. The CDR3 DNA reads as TGCAGCGTTGCGGGACAGGGGCGGGCGGCCGAGCAGTACTTC.

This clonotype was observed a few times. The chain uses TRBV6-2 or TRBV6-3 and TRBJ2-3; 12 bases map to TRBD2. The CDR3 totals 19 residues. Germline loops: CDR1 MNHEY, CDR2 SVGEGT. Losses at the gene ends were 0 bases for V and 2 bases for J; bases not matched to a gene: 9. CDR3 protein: CASSYSLGLAGFYTDTQYF. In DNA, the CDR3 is TGTGCCAGCAGTTACTCGTTGGGACTAGCGGGCTTTTACACAGATACGCAGTATTTT.

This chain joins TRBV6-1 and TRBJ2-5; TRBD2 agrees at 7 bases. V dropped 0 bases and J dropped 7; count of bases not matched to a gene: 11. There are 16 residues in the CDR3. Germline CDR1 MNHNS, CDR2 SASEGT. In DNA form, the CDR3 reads TGTGCCAGCAGTGAAGCCAGCGGGACGGTGCCTCTGACCCAGTACTTC. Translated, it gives CASSEASGTVPLTQYF.

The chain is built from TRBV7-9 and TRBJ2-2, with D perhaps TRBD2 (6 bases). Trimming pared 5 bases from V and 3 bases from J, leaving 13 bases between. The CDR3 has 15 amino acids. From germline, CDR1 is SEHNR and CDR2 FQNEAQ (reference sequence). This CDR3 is CASSDSGEYTGELFF. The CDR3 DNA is TGTGCCAGCAGCGATAGCGGTGAATACACCGGGGAGCTGTTTTTT.

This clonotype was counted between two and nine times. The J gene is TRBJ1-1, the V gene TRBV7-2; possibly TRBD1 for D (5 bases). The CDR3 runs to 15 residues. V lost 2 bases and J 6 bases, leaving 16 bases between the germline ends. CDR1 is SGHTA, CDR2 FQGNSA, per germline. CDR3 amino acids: CASSLPGRYLAEAFF. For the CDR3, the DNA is TGTGCCAGCAGCTTACCAGGGCGTTATCTCGCTGAAGCTTTCTTT.

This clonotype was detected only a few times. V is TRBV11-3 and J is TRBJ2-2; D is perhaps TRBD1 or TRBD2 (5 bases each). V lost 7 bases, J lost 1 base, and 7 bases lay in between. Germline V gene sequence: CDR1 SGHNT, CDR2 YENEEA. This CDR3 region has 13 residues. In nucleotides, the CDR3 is TGTGCCAGCACAGGGAGGAACACCGGGGAGCTGTTTTTT. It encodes CASTGRNTGELFF.

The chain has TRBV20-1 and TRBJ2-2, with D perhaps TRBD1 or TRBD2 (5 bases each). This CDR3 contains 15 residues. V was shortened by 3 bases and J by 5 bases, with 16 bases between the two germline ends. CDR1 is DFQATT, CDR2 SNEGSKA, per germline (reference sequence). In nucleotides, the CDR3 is TGCAGTGCTAGTTTTAGAGGGACGGGAACCGGGGAGCTGTTTTTT. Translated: CSASFRGTGTGELFF.

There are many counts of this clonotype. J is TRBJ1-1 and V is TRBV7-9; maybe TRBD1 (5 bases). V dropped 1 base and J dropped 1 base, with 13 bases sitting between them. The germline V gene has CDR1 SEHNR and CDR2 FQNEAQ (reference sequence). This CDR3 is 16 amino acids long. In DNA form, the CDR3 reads TGTGCCAGCAGCTTAGGAAGCTGGACATCGAACACTGAAGCTTTCTTT. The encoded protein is CASSLGSWTSNTEAFF.

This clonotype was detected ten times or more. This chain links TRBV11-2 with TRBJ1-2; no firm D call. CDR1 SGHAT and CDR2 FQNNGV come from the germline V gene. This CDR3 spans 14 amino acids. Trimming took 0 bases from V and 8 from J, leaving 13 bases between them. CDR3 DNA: TGTGCCAGCAGCTTAGATAAAGGTTCCGGCGGCTACACCTTC. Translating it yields CASSLDKGSGGYTF. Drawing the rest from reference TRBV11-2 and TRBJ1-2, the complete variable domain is EAGVAQSPRYKIIEKRQSVAFWCNPISGHATLYWYQQILGQGPKLLIQFQNNGVVDDSQLPKDRFSAERLKGVDSTLKIQPAKLEDSAVYLCASSLDKGSGGYTFGSGTRLTVV.

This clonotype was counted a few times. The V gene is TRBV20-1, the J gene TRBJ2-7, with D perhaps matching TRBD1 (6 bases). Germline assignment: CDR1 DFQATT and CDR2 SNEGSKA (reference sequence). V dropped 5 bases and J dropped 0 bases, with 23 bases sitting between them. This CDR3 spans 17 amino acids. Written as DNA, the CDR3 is TGCAGTGCTCCCTCTTATCTTGACAGGTTATACTCCTACGAGCAGTACTTC. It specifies CSAPSYLDRLYSYEQYF.

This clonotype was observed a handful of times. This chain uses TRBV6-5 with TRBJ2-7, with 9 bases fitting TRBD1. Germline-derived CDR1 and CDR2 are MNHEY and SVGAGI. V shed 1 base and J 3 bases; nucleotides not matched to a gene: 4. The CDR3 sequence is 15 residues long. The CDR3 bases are TGTGCCAGCAGTTACTGGACAGGGGCGTACTACGAGCAGTACTTC. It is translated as CASSYWTGAYYEQYF.

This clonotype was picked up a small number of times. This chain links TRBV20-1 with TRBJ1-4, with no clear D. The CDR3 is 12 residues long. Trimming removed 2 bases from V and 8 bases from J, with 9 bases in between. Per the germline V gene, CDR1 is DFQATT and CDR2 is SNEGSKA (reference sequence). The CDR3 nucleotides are TGCAGTGCTAGAATCACTGGCGAAAAACTGTTTTTT. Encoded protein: CSARITGEKLFF.

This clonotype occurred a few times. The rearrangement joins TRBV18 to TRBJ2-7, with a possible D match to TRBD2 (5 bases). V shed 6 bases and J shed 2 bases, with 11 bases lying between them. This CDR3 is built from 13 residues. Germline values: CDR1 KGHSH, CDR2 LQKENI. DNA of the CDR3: TGTGCCAGCTCCTCGGACGGGACCTACGAGCAGTACTTC. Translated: CASSSDGTYEQYF.